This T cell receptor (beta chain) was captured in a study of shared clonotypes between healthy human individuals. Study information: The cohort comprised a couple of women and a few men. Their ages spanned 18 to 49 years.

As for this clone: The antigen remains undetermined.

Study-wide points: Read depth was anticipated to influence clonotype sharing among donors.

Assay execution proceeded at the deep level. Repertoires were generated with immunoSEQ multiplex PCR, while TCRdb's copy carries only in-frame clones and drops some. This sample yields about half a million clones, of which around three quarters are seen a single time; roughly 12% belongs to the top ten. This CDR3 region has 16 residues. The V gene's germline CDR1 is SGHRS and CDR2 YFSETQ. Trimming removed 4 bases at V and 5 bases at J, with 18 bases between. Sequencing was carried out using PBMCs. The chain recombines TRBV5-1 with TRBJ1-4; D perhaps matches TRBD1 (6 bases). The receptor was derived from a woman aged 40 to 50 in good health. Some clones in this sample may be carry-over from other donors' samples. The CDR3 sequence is CASSLRQASLNEKLFF. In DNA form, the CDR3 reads TGCGCCAGCAGCCTCAGACAGGCCTCCCTAAATGAAAAACTGTTTTTT.